Sequencing of this T cell receptor (beta chain) was carried out in a study of regulatory T cells in long-lasting Graves disease. About this clonotype: Its target is unknown.

Time point described: newly diagnosed GD, antithyroid drugs for less than 3 months. The TCR library used RNA extracted from PBMCs. iRepertoire HTBI primers and Arm-PCR of CDR3 regions built TCR beta libraries. In TCRdb, the multiplex PCR reads were re-called with MiXCR into one record per CDR3 protein. The sample holds about 400,000 distinct CDR3 sequences, over 14% seen once. Findings of the study overall: Favored gene segments in persistent disease were TRBV28, TRBJ1-2 and TRBJ2-5. Among persistent patients, a larger number of public clonotypes were shared (around 2,700) than among newly diagnosed patients (more than 850).

Losses at the gene ends were 0 bases for V and 6 bases for J; bases not matched to a gene: 17. This CDR3 comprises 18 residues. In germline, CDR1 is SGDLS, CDR2 YYNGEE. The sample also formed part of further work on T cells in Graves' hyperthyroidism and ophthalmopathy. That publication notes: A patient was excluded if there was uncontrolled infection, other autoimmune disease, pregnancy or lactation. Ophthalmopathy was distinguished from stable hyperthyroidism by 13 V-J signatures.

Sequenced material: peripheral blood mononuclear cells (PBMCs), taken at new diagnosis, from a patient treated with antithyroid drugs. This chain connects TRBV9 to TRBJ2-7, with 8 bases fitting TRBD2. The origin of this receptor is a woman aged 40 to 49 with Graves disease. CDR3 coding DNA: TGTGCCAGCAGCGTAGTGGGTTTTGGGAAGCGGGAGTCTCGCGAGCAGTACTTC. Translating gives CASSVVGFGKRESREQYF. Full variable domain (outside the CDR3, taken from reference TRBV9 and TRBJ2-7): DSGVTQTPKHLITATGQRVTLRCSPRSGDLSVYWYQQSLDQGLQFLIQYYNGEERAKGNILERFSAQQFPDLHSELNLSSLELGDSALYFCASSVVGFGKRESREQYFGPGTRLTVT.